A single TCR beta chain is shown here with its context. Its antigen is not identified. All the patients suffered relapse after autologous stem cell transplantation, and brentuximab vedotin exposure differed. The data derive from a study of PD-1 blockade in classical Hodgkin lymphoma. Regarding the study as a whole: TCR diversity in CD4+, not CD8+, cells rose significantly by C4D1. Patients starting nivolumab less than 1 year after ASCT had lower diversity and were excluded from later analyses.

There are 14 residues in the CDR3. Trimming shortened V by 1 base and J by 4 bases, and 10 bases separated the two germline ends. Germline loops: CDR1 MGHRA, CDR2 YSYEKL. Repertoires were generated with immunoSEQ multiplex PCR, while TCRdb's copy carries only in-frame clones and drops some. The repertoire holds around 99,000 clones, with around 81% as singletons. Specimen: peripheral blood mononuclear cells (PBMCs), collected before the second cycle of nivolumab. This TCR was recovered from a human donor with classical Hodgkin lymphoma. This rearrangement joins TRBV4-1 to TRBJ1-2, with a tentative D call TRBD1 (5 bases). The CDR3 loop reads CASSQVTQGYGYTF. In DNA form, the CDR3 reads TGCGCCAGCAGCCAAGTCACGCAGGGCTATGGCTACACCTTC.